A single sample is the source of the 7 T cell receptor beta chains below, sequenced in a study of human T cells and chemical hapten exposure. TCRdb re-called the 5' RACE reads through MiXCR, storing one row per CDR3 protein. The sample gives roughly 81,000 distinct CDR3 sequences, approximately 16% of which show up once; under 7.5% is in the top ten. Unfractionated whole blood was the source of the extracted total RNA. These TCRs come from a female donor in good health.

The chain has TRBV20-1 and TRBJ2-7; TRBD2 matches 7 bases. The J segment lost 1 base and the V segment lost 1 base, leaving 10 bases of the junction unmatched. CDR3 size: 16 residues. CDR1 is DFQATT, CDR2 SNEGSKA, per germline (reference sequence). CDR3 bases: TGCAGTGCTAGAGCCCTGGGCGGGAGCCGGTCCTACGAGCAGTACTTC. Encoded protein: CSARALGGSRSYEQYF.

The rearrangement links TRBV15 to TRBJ1-1; 9 nucleotides line up with TRBD1. V gave up 0 bases and J gave up 4 bases; unmatched junction bases: 3. This CDR3 is 15 amino acids long. From germline, CDR1 is LNHNV and CDR2 YYDKDF (reference sequence). Here the CDR3 DNA reads TGTGCCACCAGCAGAGATCGACAGGGGGGCACTGAAGCTTTCTTT. As protein: CATSRDRQGGTEAFF.

This clonotype was detected many times. The chain combines TRBV20-1 with TRBJ1-6; 9 bases agree with TRBD1. Germline V lookup: CDR1 DFQATT, CDR2 SNEGSKA (reference sequence). With 3 bases clipped from V and 5 bases from J, the junction kept 26 bases outside the gene matches. CDR3 size: 22 residues. CDR3 in DNA: TGCAGTGCTAGTCTGGAGGACAGGGGACCTCCGTTCGGCCCGGCTAATAATTCACCCCTCCACTTT. Protein sequence: CSASLEDRGPPFGPANNSPLHF.

In this sample, this clonotype turned up a few times. This chain uses TRBV12-5 with TRBJ2-7; tentative D call: TRBD2 (5 bases). The CDR3 extends over 15 amino acids. Germline lookup yields CDR1 LGHNT and CDR2 FRNRAP. The V and J ends lost 1 base and 3 bases respectively, with 13 bases between them. The DNA of the CDR3 is TGTGCTAGTGGTTTGGGGACGGAGGCCAACTACGAGCAGTACTTC. Protein: CASGLGTEANYEQYF.

The count of this clonotype is one. The chain combines TRBV11-1 with TRBJ1-1, with D possibly TRBD1 on 5 matching bases. Germline V gives CDR1 SGHAT, CDR2 FQDESV (reference sequence). This CDR3 is built from 14 residues. The germline V and J ends were trimmed by 2 bases and 1 base, with 8 bases remaining between them. This chain's CDR3 is CASSLQTANTEAFF. DNA for the CDR3: TGTGCCAGCAGCTTACAGACAGCGAACACTGAAGCTTTCTTT.

This clonotype occurred many times. The V and J genes are TRBV29-1 and TRBJ2-7; 8 nucleotides match TRBD2. V was clipped by 4 bases and J by 1 base; unmatched bases: 6. The CDR3 runs 14 residues. Germline-derived CDR1 and CDR2 are SQVTM and ANQGSEA. CDR3 in DNA: TGCAGCGTTGGAGGGACTAGTGCATCCTACGAGCAGTACTTC. Translation gives CSVGGTSASYEQYF.

This clonotype showed up just a few times. The rearrangement uses TRBV9 and TRBJ2-7; 12 nucleotides align to TRBD2. The CDR3 sequence is 16 residues long. V lost 3 bases, J lost 5 bases, and 9 bases stayed unmatched. Germline values: CDR1 SGDLS, CDR2 YYNGEE. CDR3 sequence: CASSASGGAAMNEQYF. The CDR3 bases are TGTGCCAGCAGCGCTAGCGGGGGGGCAGCCATGAACGAGCAGTACTTC.